What follows is one T cell receptor beta chain and its context. The target antigen is unknown. The sample belongs to a study of identifying expanded T cells in peripheral blood. The table came from immunoSEQ multiplex PCR; TCRdb's copy has only in-frame clones and leaves some out. The sample lists tens of thousands of clones, 84% seen once, with roughly 21% in the top ten. The CDR3 has 13 residues. The germline V and J ends were trimmed by 2 bases and 3 bases, with 4 bases remaining between them. Germline V gene lookup returns CDR1 KGHSH and CDR2 LQKENI. Findings of the study overall: Variance in clone template counts between two-week samples significantly increased with total template count across all healthy donors.

The V and J genes are TRBV18 and TRBJ2-2; D call uncertain. The sequence derives from a person aged 18 to 70 in good health. What was sequenced was blood. CDR3 residues: CASSPIHTGELFF. The CDR3 region has the DNA TGTGCCAGCTCACCAATCCACACCGGGGAGCTGTTTTTT.